A selection of T cell receptor beta chains follows, all from one sample in a study of response to subunit inactivated influenza vaccine. TCRdb called the RT-PCR reads again in MiXCR, with one record for every CDR3 protein. This sample has under 550,000 distinct CDR3 sequences, with about 8% found just once. The sequencing here drew on PBMCs from blood, taken less than 30 months after vaccination. The receptors were sampled from a man between 45 and 75 years old who received an inactivated influenza vaccine. The CDR3 runs from the conserved cysteine through the conserved F or W. Each record gives: V gene, D gene, clone size, J gene, CDR3 DNA, CDR3 protein. D genes are given only for firm matches. Clone size is not always given. Where it is, it says once, few, many or a class for expanded clones.

V gene: TRBV6-2/TRBV6-3
D gene: TRBD1
clone size: .
J gene: TRBJ1-6
CDR3 DNA: TGTGCCAGCAGTCAGGACAGGGGATCACCCCTCCACTTT
CDR3 protein: CASSQDRGSPLHF

V gene: TRBV12-3/TRBV12-4
D gene: .
clone size: few
J gene: TRBJ1-1
CDR3 DNA: TGTGCCAGCAGTTTCAAATCTAGGGGAATGGCTTTCTTT
CDR3 protein: CASSFKSRGMAFF

V gene: TRBV27
D gene: .
clone size: few
J gene: TRBJ2-7
CDR3 DNA: TGTGCCAGCAGTTTATCGGCGGCCCTCTTCTACGAGCAGTACTTC
CDR3 protein: CASSLSAALFYEQYF

V gene: TRBV27
D gene: .
clone size: few
J gene: TRBJ1-6
CDR3 DNA: TGTGCCAGCAGTATTTCGATCGGGGCTACCTATAATTCACCCCTCCACTTT
CDR3 protein: CASSISIGATYNSPLHF

V gene: TRBV7-9
D gene: .
clone size: few
J gene: TRBJ2-7
CDR3 DNA: TGTGCCAGCAGCTTAGACCAAGGATACTACGAGCAGTACTTC
CDR3 protein: CASSLDQGYYEQYF

V gene: TRBV5-1
D gene: .
clone size: many
J gene: TRBJ1-1
CDR3 DNA: TGCGCCAGCAGCCCCTCCACGAACACTGAAGCTTTCTTT
CDR3 protein: CASSPSTNTEAFF

V gene: TRBV7-6
D gene: .
clone size: few
J gene: TRBJ1-3
CDR3 DNA: TGTGCCAGCAGCCCGCAACACTCTGGAAACACCATATATTTT
CDR3 protein: CASSPQHSGNTIYF

V gene: TRBV28
D gene: .
clone size: few
J gene: TRBJ2-1
CDR3 DNA: TGTGCCAGCAGTTCACCTGGTGCGCATCAGTACAATGAGCAGTTCTTC
CDR3 protein: CASSSPGAHQYNEQFF

V gene: TRBV5-6
D gene: TRBD2
clone size: many
J gene: TRBJ2-3
CDR3 DNA: TGTGCCAGCAGCCTCCAGGGCGGGAGAAATACGCAGTATTTT
CDR3 protein: CASSLQGGRNTQYF

V gene: TRBV5-1
D gene: TRBD2
clone size: many
J gene: TRBJ2-1
CDR3 DNA: TGCGCCAGCAGCTTGGCTATTGGGACTAAAGTAACCTACAATGAGCAGTTCTTC
CDR3 protein: CASSLAIGTKVTYNEQFF

V gene: TRBV5-1
D gene: .
clone size: .
J gene: TRBJ1-3
CDR3 DNA: TGCGCCAGCAGCTTGAGAACGAGCTTTGGAAACACCATATATTTT
CDR3 protein: CASSLRTSFGNTIYF

V gene: TRBV20-1
D gene: TRBD2
clone size: few
J gene: TRBJ2-3
CDR3 DNA: TGCAGTGCCCTCCGGGGGGGAGATACGCAGTATTTT
CDR3 protein: CSALRGGDTQYF

V gene: TRBV7-2
D gene: .
clone size: .
J gene: TRBJ2-3
CDR3 DNA: TGTGTACTAGCAGCTAGCACAGATACGCAGTATTTT
CDR3 protein: CVLAASTDTQYF

V gene: TRBV7-2
D gene: .
clone size: many
J gene: TRBJ1-1
CDR3 DNA: TGTGCCAGCAGCTTACAGCAGGGAATGACTGAAGCTTTCTTT
CDR3 protein: CASSLQQGMTEAFF

V gene: TRBV20-1
D gene: TRBD2
clone size: many
J gene: TRBJ2-7
CDR3 DNA: TGCAGTGCTAGACACGACATAGCGGGAGCCGACGAGCAGTACTTC
CDR3 protein: CSARHDIAGADEQYF

V gene: TRBV20-1
D gene: .
clone size: .
J gene: TRBJ2-7
CDR3 DNA: TGCAGTGCTAGGCGGGACCGCACCTACGAGCAGTACTTC
CDR3 protein: CSARRDRTYEQYF

V gene: TRBV20-1
D gene: .
clone size: many
J gene: TRBJ1-2
CDR3 DNA: TGCAGTGCTACCCCCTATGAGGCAGGTTCCTATGGCTACACCTTC
CDR3 protein: CSATPYEAGSYGYTF

V gene: TRBV5-1
D gene: .
clone size: few
J gene: TRBJ2-7
CDR3 DNA: TGCGCCAGCAGCTGGACTAATCCCTCCTACGAGCAGTACTTC
CDR3 protein: CASSWTNPSYEQYF

V gene: TRBV20-1
D gene: .
clone size: many
J gene: TRBJ1-3
CDR3 DNA: TGCAGTGTGTCCTACTCTGGAAACACCATATATTTT
CDR3 protein: CSVSYSGNTIYF

V gene: TRBV12-3/TRBV12-4
D gene: .
clone size: few
J gene: TRBJ2-5
CDR3 DNA: TGTGCCAGCAGGAATCGACAGAAAGAGACCCAGTACTTC
CDR3 protein: CASRNRQKETQYF

V gene: TRBV4-1
D gene: TRBD2
clone size: .
J gene: TRBJ2-7
CDR3 DNA: TGCGCCAGCAGCCTAACTAGCGGGGGGGCGGTAGACGAGCAGTACTTC
CDR3 protein: CASSLTSGGAVDEQYF

V gene: TRBV12-3/TRBV12-4
D gene: .
clone size: .
J gene: TRBJ2-7
CDR3 DNA: TGTGCCAGCAGTTTAGAGTCCGCCTCCTACGAGCAGTACTTC
CDR3 protein: CASSLESASYEQYF

V gene: TRBV5-1
D gene: TRBD1
clone size: few
J gene: TRBJ2-7
CDR3 DNA: TGCGCCAGCACCCCCATGGGACAGGGGGCAAGGTACTTC
CDR3 protein: CASTPMGQGARYF

V gene: TRBV19
D gene: TRBD1
clone size: .
J gene: TRBJ2-2
CDR3 DNA: TGTGCCAGCAGGACAGGGTTCGGCACCGGGGAGCTGTTTTTT
CDR3 protein: CASRTGFGTGELFF

V gene: TRBV18
D gene: TRBD2
clone size: .
J gene: TRBJ2-1
CDR3 DNA: TGTGCCAGCTCACCGGGACTAGCGGGAGCAAGTAGGTTCGCTAATGAGCAGTTCTTC
CDR3 protein: CASSPGLAGASRFANEQFF

V gene: TRBV2
D gene: TRBD2
clone size: .
J gene: TRBJ2-5
CDR3 DNA: TGTGCCAGCCGCGGACTAGATCTACAAGAGACCCAGTACTTC
CDR3 protein: CASRGLDLQETQYF

V gene: TRBV25-1
D gene: TRBD1
clone size: few
J gene: TRBJ2-7
CDR3 DNA: TGTGCCAGCAGCCCCCGGACAGGGGGCCAAAAAAACTACGAGCAGTACTTC
CDR3 protein: CASSPRTGGQKNYEQYF

V gene: TRBV4-3
D gene: .
clone size: many
J gene: TRBJ2-2
CDR3 DNA: TGCGCCAGCAGCCAAGAAATAGCTAAAGGACGGGAGCTGTTTTTT
CDR3 protein: CASSQEIAKGRELFF

V gene: TRBV20-1
D gene: TRBD2
clone size: few
J gene: TRBJ2-7
CDR3 DNA: TGCAGTGCTACCGGGGGGGAGCTAGCTACATTCTACGAGCAGTACTTC
CDR3 protein: CSATGGELATFYEQYF

V gene: TRBV24-1
D gene: .
clone size: .
J gene: TRBJ2-1
CDR3 DNA: TGTGCCACCACCTGGCAGGGTGAGCAGTTCTTC
CDR3 protein: CATTWQGEQFF

V gene: TRBV12-3/TRBV12-4
D gene: .
clone size: .
J gene: TRBJ1-1
CDR3 DNA: TGTGCCAGCAGTTTGGGCGTACCCCCTGAAGCTTTCTTT
CDR3 protein: CASSLGVPPEAFF

V gene: TRBV10-3
D gene: TRBD1
clone size: few
J gene: TRBJ1-3
CDR3 DNA: TGTGCCATCGGGACAGGGGGTCTTGGAAACACCATATATTTT
CDR3 protein: CAIGTGGLGNTIYF

V gene: TRBV7-6
D gene: TRBD1
clone size: many
J gene: TRBJ1-6
CDR3 DNA: TGTGCCAGCAGCTTAACGATCGGGACAGGTCCCTCGGGTTCACCCCTCCACTTT
CDR3 protein: CASSLTIGTGPSGSPLHF

V gene: TRBV11-2
D gene: .
clone size: few
J gene: TRBJ2-5
CDR3 DNA: TGTGCCAGCAGCGAAGGCGGCAAGTACCAAGAGACCCAGTACTTC
CDR3 protein: CASSEGGKYQETQYF

V gene: TRBV7-9
D gene: .
clone size: .
J gene: TRBJ1-5
CDR3 DNA: TGTGCCAGCAGCTTTGGACGGGATAATCAGCCCCAGCATTTT
CDR3 protein: CASSFGRDNQPQHF

V gene: TRBV29-1
D gene: TRBD1
clone size: .
J gene: TRBJ2-2
CDR3 DNA: TGCAGCGTTGAAACAAGGGACAGGGGAAACACCGGGGAGCTGTTTTTT
CDR3 protein: CSVETRDRGNTGELFF

V gene: TRBV28
D gene: TRBD1
clone size: .
J gene: TRBJ2-1
CDR3 DNA: TGTGCCAGCAGTTTCTCCGGCAGGGGGCGGAGCAATGAGCAGTTCTTC
CDR3 protein: CASSFSGRGRSNEQFF

V gene: TRBV12-3/TRBV12-4
D gene: .
clone size: few
J gene: TRBJ1-2
CDR3 DNA: TGTGCCAGCAGTTTAGAGGGACGGTTAGCTAACTATGGCTACACCTTC
CDR3 protein: CASSLEGRLANYGYTF

V gene: TRBV12-3/TRBV12-4
D gene: TRBD1
clone size: many
J gene: TRBJ2-7
CDR3 DNA: TGTGCCAGCAGTTTAGATCCGGCAGGGGGATACGAGCAGTACTTC
CDR3 protein: CASSLDPAGGYEQYF

V gene: TRBV11-2
D gene: .
clone size: many
J gene: TRBJ2-6
CDR3 DNA: TGTGCCAGCAGCTTAGATCTAGTCTCTGGGGCCAACGTCCTGACTTTC
CDR3 protein: CASSLDLVSGANVLTF

V gene: TRBV15
D gene: TRBD2
clone size: .
J gene: TRBJ2-3
CDR3 DNA: TGTGCCACCAGCATCAGACTAGCGGGAGTGGGCACAGATACGCAGTATTTT
CDR3 protein: CATSIRLAGVGTDTQYF

V gene: TRBV9
D gene: .
clone size: few
J gene: TRBJ2-2
CDR3 DNA: TGTGCCAGCAGCGTAGGACTGATGAACACCGGGGAGCTGTTTTTT
CDR3 protein: CASSVGLMNTGELFF

V gene: TRBV5-1
D gene: .
clone size: many
J gene: TRBJ2-5
CDR3 DNA: TGCGCCAGCAGCTTGAACAGGGCGCTTCAGGAGACCCAGTACTTC
CDR3 protein: CASSLNRALQETQYF

V gene: TRBV29-1
D gene: .
clone size: .
J gene: TRBJ2-5
CDR3 DNA: TGCAGCGTTGAACCGGGGGCAGTAGCCGGAGTGACCCAGTACTTC
CDR3 protein: CSVEPGAVAGVTQYF

V gene: TRBV20-1
D gene: .
clone size: few
J gene: TRBJ2-3
CDR3 DNA: TGCAGTGCTAGGGTTTGGCGTGGGGACCCCACAGATACGCAGTATTTT
CDR3 protein: CSARVWRGDPTDTQYF

V gene: TRBV4-3
D gene: TRBD2
clone size: few
J gene: TRBJ2-7
CDR3 DNA: TGCGCCAGCAGCCAAGATCTCGCGGGAGAAAGCTCCTACGAGCAGTACTTC
CDR3 protein: CASSQDLAGESSYEQYF

V gene: TRBV11-2
D gene: .
clone size: .
J gene: TRBJ1-6
CDR3 DNA: TGTGCCAGCACCACGGGCCCAGGCCCACCCCTCCACTTT
CDR3 protein: CASTTGPGPPLHF

V gene: TRBV29-1
D gene: .
clone size: few
J gene: TRBJ2-3
CDR3 DNA: TGCAGCGTTGAAGATCGAAGACGTAGCGATACGCAGTATTTT
CDR3 protein: CSVEDRRRSDTQYF

V gene: TRBV7-6
D gene: .
clone size: .
J gene: TRBJ1-5
CDR3 DNA: TGTGCCAGCAGCCCTAGCGGGGGGGGCAATCAGCCCCAGCATTTT
CDR3 protein: CASSPSGGGNQPQHF

V gene: TRBV7-6
D gene: .
clone size: few
J gene: TRBJ2-7
CDR3 DNA: TGTGCCAGCAGCAAATTAGGAGCTTACGAGCAGTACTTC
CDR3 protein: CASSKLGAYEQYF

V gene: TRBV6-5
D gene: .
clone size: .
J gene: TRBJ2-2
CDR3 DNA: TGTGCCAGCAGTTCCGTGGGAGTGGTGCTGTTTTTT
CDR3 protein: CASSSVGVVLFF

V gene: TRBV28
D gene: TRBD1
clone size: many
J gene: TRBJ1-2
CDR3 DNA: TGTGCCAGCAGGGCCGATGGACAGGGAACCTATGGCTACACCTTC
CDR3 protein: CASRADGQGTYGYTF

V gene: TRBV19
D gene: .
clone size: .
J gene: TRBJ2-5
CDR3 DNA: TGTGCCAGTAGCCCATCAGGGAAAGGGGGAGAGACCCAGTACTTC
CDR3 protein: CASSPSGKGGETQYF

V gene: TRBV10-3
D gene: TRBD2
clone size: .
J gene: TRBJ2-2
CDR3 DNA: TGTGCCATCAGCCTAGTACTAGCGGGGGGGAACACCGGGGAGCTGTTTTTT
CDR3 protein: CAISLVLAGGNTGELFF

V gene: TRBV27
D gene: .
clone size: many
J gene: TRBJ2-3
CDR3 DNA: TGTGCCAGCAGAGAAGTGAGCACAGATACGCAGTATTTT
CDR3 protein: CASREVSTDTQYF